These 30 T cell receptor beta chains came from one sample sequenced in a study of technical replicates of blood from several donors. Profiled with immunoSEQ multiplex PCR; TCRdb holds only in-frame clones, not every one. The sample includes 70,000 to 80,000 clones, around 97% of them seen just once. The sequenced material came from T cells isolated from PBMCs. These receptor sequences come from a human donor in good health.

The chain employs TRBV13 and TRBJ2-3, with 7 bases lining up with TRBD2. The CDR3 totals 14 residues. Germline V lookup: CDR1 PRHDT, CDR2 FYEKMQ (reference sequence). Trimming took 2 bases from V and 5 from J; bases not matched to a gene: 4. The CDR3 sequence is CASSLHGEGDTQYF. The CDR3 nucleotides read TGTGCCAGCAGCTTACACGGGGAGGGAGATACGCAGTATTTT.

The chain couples TRBV2 to TRBJ2-5; D might be TRBD2 (6 bases). V gave up 4 bases and J gave up 1 base, with 13 bases separating them. Germline V gene data show CDR1 as SNHLY and CDR2 as FYNNEI. This CDR3 contains 15 residues. The CDR3 protein is CASSGDGGLQETQYF. Written as DNA, the CDR3 is TGTGCCAGCAGTGGAGATGGGGGACTCCAAGAGACCCAGTACTTC.

V is TRBV5-1 and J is TRBJ1-4, with a tentative D call TRBD1 (5 bases). Germline CDR1 and CDR2: SGHRS and YFSETQ. This CDR3 has 15 residues. V gave up 4 bases and J gave up 0 bases, with 10 bases separating them. The CDR3 spells CASSPPTATNEKLFF. The CDR3 DNA is TGCGCCAGCAGCCCCCCGACAGCAACTAATGAAAAACTGTTTTTT.

The chain combines TRBV11-2 with TRBJ2-7; the match to TRBD2 covers 10 bases. With 2 bases clipped from V and 4 bases from J, the junction kept 8 bases outside the gene matches. CDR3 size: 16 residues. The germline V gene encodes CDR1 SGHAT and CDR2 FQNNGV. CDR3 sequence: CASSLPLAGVMYEQYF. Written as DNA, the CDR3 is TGTGCCAGCAGCTTACCCCTAGCGGGAGTAATGTACGAGCAGTACTTC.

The genes are TRBV6-1 and TRBJ2-7, with D tentatively TRBD1 (5 bases). Trimming took 6 bases from V and 0 from J, leaving 9 bases between them. The CDR3 spans 13 residues. Germline V lookup: CDR1 MNHNS, CDR2 SASEGT. In DNA form, the CDR3 reads TGTGCCAGCAGGTACAGGAGCTCCTACGAGCAGTACTTC. Its protein is CASRYRSSYEQYF.

This clone has more than one count but fewer than ten. The rearrangement joins TRBV2 to TRBJ2-7; a weak D match, TRBD2 (6 bases). The CDR3 totals 15 residues. CDR1 and CDR2 from the germline V gene are SNHLY and FYNNEI. Trimming took off 6 bases at V and 3 bases at J, with 18 bases between the two ends. In DNA form, the CDR3 reads TGTGCCAGCAGGGTACCGGGAGCTTCTAACTACGAGCAGTACTTC. It translates to CASRVPGASNYEQYF.

The chain employs TRBV9 and TRBJ1-1, with 7 bases lining up with TRBD1. The CDR3 contains 14 residues. J lost 1 base, V lost 4 bases, and 4 bases had no gene match. Germline lookup yields CDR1 SGDLS and CDR2 YYNGEE. CDR3 in amino acids: CASSLGDRNTEAFF. In nucleotides, the CDR3 is TGTGCCAGCAGCCTGGGGGACAGGAACACTGAAGCTTTCTTT.

The rearrangement joins TRBV14 to TRBJ2-2; unclear D gene. Germline lookup yields CDR1 SGHDN and CDR2 FVKESK. This CDR3 region has 13 residues. With 0 bases removed from V and 4 bases from J, the gap between germline ends came to 3 bases. Here the CDR3 reads CASSQDSTGELFF. In DNA form, the CDR3 reads TGTGCCAGCAGCCAAGATAGCACCGGGGAGCTGTTTTTT.

The chain joins TRBV28 to TRBJ2-1, with 10 bases fitting TRBD1. V lost 0 bases and J lost 8; bases outside the gene matches: 4. The CDR3 runs 15 residues. Germline CDR1 is MDHEN and CDR2 is SYDVKM. CDR3 sequence reads: CASSLWSDRGDEQFF. In DNA, the CDR3 is TGTGCCAGCAGTTTATGGTCGGACAGGGGGGATGAGCAGTTCTTC.

This clone was seen only once. The chain carries TRBV10-2 and TRBJ2-1, with a weak D call TRBD2 (5 bases). CDR3 size: 14 residues. V lost 2 bases, J lost 5 bases, and 10 bases lay in between. The germline CDR1 and CDR2 sequences are WSHSY and SAAADI. In nucleotides, the CDR3 is TGCGCCAGCAGTGAGGGACTGGAAGACAATGAGCAGTTCTTC. Translating it yields CASSEGLEDNEQFF.

The gene calls are TRBV11-2 and TRBJ1-5; possibly TRBD1 for D (6 bases). Between the trimmed V and J ends, which lost 3 bases and 6 bases, there was a span of 18 bases. The CDR3 extends over 16 amino acids. Looked up from germline, CDR1 is SGHAT and CDR2 is FQNNGV. CDR3 residues: CASSLQAGARRQPQHF. CDR3 nucleotides: TGTGCCAGCAGCTTGCAGGCGGGGGCGCGGCGTCAGCCCCAGCATTTT.

The J gene is TRBJ2-3, the V gene TRBV5-6; D call uncertain. The CDR3 consists of 12 residues. The germline V gene has CDR1 SGHDT and CDR2 YYEEEE. V was shortened by 5 bases and J by 3 bases, with 7 bases between the two germline ends. CDR3 nucleotides: TGTGCCAGCAGTTACAGTACAGATACGCAGTATTTT. Amino acids: CASSYSTDTQYF.

The chain employs TRBV7-9 and TRBJ2-7; the D is unclear. V lost 5 bases and J lost 3, with 20 bases in between. This CDR3 contains 16 residues. Per the germline V gene, CDR1 is SEHNR and CDR2 is FQNEAQ (reference sequence). Here the CDR3 DNA reads TGTGCCAGCAGCCCCACGCGGAGTTCCTCCCTCTACGAGCAGTACTTC. It encodes CASSPTRSSSLYEQYF.

This chain joins TRBV5-1 and TRBJ1-1, with a possible D match to TRBD1 (6 bases). Germline V gives CDR1 SGHRS, CDR2 YFSETQ. The CDR3 contains 17 residues. Trimming took 4 bases from V and 0 from J, leaving 19 bases between them. In DNA, the CDR3 is TGCGCCAGCAGCGAGCCGAGGGGGGGCGCGGTGAACACTGAAGCTTTCTTT. Translating it yields CASSEPRGGAVNTEAFF.

The chain employs TRBV13 and TRBJ2-7; D gene ambiguous. V was pared by 0 bases and J by 0 bases, with 6 bases between. The CDR3 sequence is 14 residues long. The germline CDR1 and CDR2 sequences are PRHDT and FYEKMQ (reference sequence). The CDR3 reads CASSLGRSSYEQYF. The CDR3 DNA reads TGTGCCAGCAGCTTAGGACGGAGCTCCTACGAGCAGTACTTC.

This chain uses TRBV20-1 with TRBJ1-2, with D possibly TRBD1 on 5 matching bases. Trimming pared 2 bases from V and 8 bases from J, leaving 9 bases between. This CDR3 spans 11 amino acids. Germline CDR1 and CDR2: DFQATT and SNEGSKA (reference sequence). CDR3 nucleotide sequence: TGCAGTGCTAGACGGGGGTACGGCTACACCTTC. It is translated as CSARRGYGYTF.

The chain uses TRBV28 and TRBJ1-2; TRBD1 matches 10 bases. CDR1 MDHEN and CDR2 SYDVKM come from the germline V gene. The length of the CDR3 is 16 residues. Unmatched junction bases numbered 10, after V lost 4 bases and J lost 5 bases. CDR3 amino acids: CASSSIGTGVIYGYTF. DNA for the CDR3: TGTGCCAGCAGTTCTATCGGGACAGGGGTTATTTATGGCTACACCTTC.

The chain employs TRBV19 and TRBJ1-6; TRBD1 matches 8 bases. Germline trimming cut 11 bases from V and 8 bases from J; bases unmatched to any gene: 11. Germline loops: CDR1 LNHDA, CDR2 SQIVND (reference sequence). This CDR3 is built from 14 residues. For the CDR3, the DNA is TGTGCCTCCGACCCCGGGACAGGCTATTCACCCCTCCACTTT. It translates to CASDPGTGYSPLHF.

The J gene is TRBJ2-3, the V gene TRBV6-6; 7 bases map to TRBD2. CDR3 length: 11 residues. CDR1 is MNHNY and CDR2 is SVGAGI in the germline V gene (reference sequence). V dropped 6 bases and J dropped 8; count of bases not matched to a gene: 2. The CDR3 bases are TGTGCCAGCAGCACGGGGGGTACGCAGTATTTT. This codes for CASSTGGTQYF.

V gene TRBV4-2 combines with J gene TRBJ2-1; D possibly corresponds to TRBD2 (5 bases). This CDR3 spans 12 amino acids. Between the trimmed V and J ends, which lost 5 bases and 6 bases, there was a span of 8 bases. Germline CDR1 LGHNA, CDR2 YNFKEQ. The CDR3 region has the DNA TGTGCCAGCAGCGACTATTCCAATGAGCAGTTCTTC. Translation gives CASSDYSNEQFF.

The V call is TRBV29-1, the J call TRBJ1-2; possible D gene TRBD1, 6 bases. Germline V lookup: CDR1 SQVTM, CDR2 ANQGSEA. This CDR3 comprises 13 residues. CDR3 loop: CSLLTGYHYGYTF. For the CDR3, the DNA is TGCAGTCTTCTGACAGGATACCACTATGGCTACACCTTC.

J is TRBJ1-5 and V is TRBV6-6; unclear D gene. V gave up 0 bases and J gave up 0 bases, with 6 bases separating them. Germline lookup yields CDR1 MNHNY and CDR2 SVGAGI (reference sequence). This CDR3 spans 15 amino acids. CDR3 amino acids: CASSYSAGSNQPQHF. In nucleotides, the CDR3 is TGTGCCAGCAGTTACTCGGCGGGTAGCAATCAGCCCCAGCATTTT.

The CDR3 reads CASSSVGLAGYEQYF. The CDR3 DNA is TGTGCCAGCAGCTCAGTTGGACTAGCGGGCTACGAGCAGTACTTC. The chain carries TRBV7-9 and TRBJ2-7, with TRBD2 matching over 11 bases. The germline V gene encodes CDR1 SEHNR and CDR2 FQNEAQ (reference sequence). J was trimmed by 3 bases and V by 4 bases; bases with no gene match: 5. The CDR3 has 15 residues.

This chain uses TRBV10-2 with TRBJ2-2; D possibly corresponds to TRBD2 (6 bases). Germline CDR1 and CDR2: WSHSY and SAAADI. The CDR3 extends over 15 amino acids. V shed 4 bases and J shed 3 bases, with 12 bases lying between them. The CDR3 nucleotides read TGCGCCAGCAGTGGGGCCAGGGAGGACACCGGGGAGCTGTTTTTT. This translates into CASSGAREDTGELFF.

V is TRBV2 and J is TRBJ1-1, with 8 bases matching TRBD1. The CDR3 runs to 15 residues. V lost 7 bases, J lost 5 bases, and 12 bases stayed unmatched. Germline assignment: CDR1 SNHLY and CDR2 FYNNEI. CDR3 amino acids: CASKLDREGGTEAFF. The CDR3 region has the DNA TGTGCCAGCAAGCTGGACAGGGAGGGCGGAACTGAAGCTTTCTTT.

The chain employs TRBV18 and TRBJ2-7; 7 positions agree with TRBD1. The V and J ends lost 6 bases and 2 bases, in that order; junction bases with no gene match: 10. The CDR3 extends over 15 amino acids. The germline gives CDR1 KGHSH, CDR2 LQKENI. The CDR3, as DNA: TGTGCCAGCTCCGGACTGGGACAGCTCGCCTACGAGCAGTACTTC. It yields the protein CASSGLGQLAYEQYF.

This chain uses TRBV4-1 with TRBJ1-4; a possible D gene is TRBD1 (6 bases). The CDR3 extends over 16 amino acids. Germline lookup yields CDR1 MGHRA and CDR2 YSYEKL. The V gene lost 3 bases and the J gene lost 7 bases, with 18 bases spanning the gap. This CDR3 is CASSQEYRVEGEKLFF. CDR3 sequence (DNA): TGCGCCAGCAGCCAGGAATACAGGGTTGAGGGTGAAAAACTGTTTTTT.

This chain joins TRBV6-1 and TRBJ1-1, with a possible D match to TRBD1 (5 bases). Trimming stripped 6 bases from V and 0 bases from J, with 14 bases between. The length of the CDR3 is 15 residues. Germline V gene lookup returns CDR1 MNHNS and CDR2 SASEGT. The chain's CDR3 is CASRPRTQMNTEAFF. The CDR3 region has the DNA TGTGCCAGCAGACCAAGGACACAAATGAACACTGAAGCTTTCTTT.

The chain employs TRBV27 and TRBJ2-2; D ambiguous. The germline gives CDR1 MNHEY, CDR2 SMNVEV (reference sequence). With 5 bases removed from V and 4 bases from J, the gap between germline ends came to 8 bases. The CDR3 sequence is 13 residues long. The CDR3 sequence: CASSLSLTGELFF. The CDR3 bases are TGTGCCAGCAGTCTAAGCCTCACCGGGGAGCTGTTTTTT.

V usage is TRBV28 and J usage is TRBJ2-7; no clear D. Germline V gives CDR1 MDHEN, CDR2 SYDVKM. Between the trimmed V and J ends, which lost 4 bases and 3 bases, there was a span of 10 bases. The CDR3 is 13 amino acids. In nucleotides, the CDR3 is TGTGCCAGCAGTTCCACGGTAAACTACGAGCAGTACTTC. Amino acids: CASSSTVNYEQYF.